One sample yielded the 30 T cell receptor beta chains listed below, sequenced in a study of identical twins (dated by TCRdb to 2016 to 2018). The method was 5' RACE. This sample was sequenced with an Illumina HiSeq 2000. Using fastp at Q25 and MiXCR, TCRdb reprocessed the public reads and kept productive beta chains. Entries are consolidated by CDR3 protein sequence, retaining the most common genes and DNA. The sample includes around 570,000 distinct CDR3 sequences, with over 8.5% observed a single time. 2.5% to 3% of the sample belongs to the ten largest clones. These same data were also listed under a study on yellow fever vaccine responses in identical twins.

Sequencing was done on a sample of PBMCs. The source of these receptors is a woman between 18 and 29 years old in good health.

This chain joins TRBV5-4 and TRBJ2-7, with 8 bases that match TRBD1. Germline CDR1 and CDR2: SGHNT and YYREEE (reference sequence). The ends lost 4 bases at V and 1 base at J; junction bases unmatched: 10. The CDR3 runs 16 residues. CDR3 in DNA: TGTGCCAGCAGCCTAGGACAGGGCGCATCATCCTACGAGCAGTACTTC. Translated, it gives CASSLGQGASSYEQYF. Using reference TRBV5-4 and TRBJ2-7 for the parts outside the CDR3, the full variable domain is ETGVTQSPTHLIKTRGQQVTLRCSSQSGHNTVSWYQQALGQGPQFIFQYYREEENGRGNFPPRFSGLQFPNYSSELNVNALELDDSALYLCASSLGQGASSYEQYFGPGTRLTVT.

CDR3 protein: CSKNQAESYEQYF. The CDR3 nucleotides are TGCAGTAAAAACCAAGCGGAATCCTACGAGCAGTACTTC. The chain has TRBV20-1 and TRBJ2-7; weak D call: TRBD2 (5 bases). CDR3 length equals 13 residues. Trimming removed 8 bases from V and 1 base from J, with 15 bases in between. From germline, CDR1 is DFQATT and CDR2 SNEGSKA (reference sequence).

This clonotype was detected a few times. The chain has TRBV12-3 or TRBV12-4 and TRBJ1-1; D unresolved. This CDR3 contains 16 residues. V was clipped by 6 bases and J by 0 bases, with 17 bases between them. The CDR3 loop reads CASSLNSGPMNTEAFF. The DNA for the CDR3 is TGTGCCAGCAGCCTTAACTCGGGCCCCATGAACACTGAAGCTTTCTTT.

There are a few counts of this clonotype. J is TRBJ2-3 and V is TRBV12-3 or TRBV12-4; TRBD2 matches at 9 bases. The CDR3 loop spans 16 amino acids. The V segment lost 0 bases and the J segment 7 bases; nucleotides outside the gene matches: 8. CDR3 bases: TGTGCCAGCAGTTTAGCCGGCGGGGGGGCTCGGAATACGCAGTATTTT. Its translation: CASSLAGGGARNTQYF.

This clonotype was seen many times. An end of the junction differs from the germline gene, which may be a read error. The chain recombines TRBV18 with TRBJ2-1; 10 nucleotides align to TRBD2. In germline, CDR1 is KGHSH, CDR2 LQKENI. The CDR3 spans 15 residues. Here the CDR3 reads CASSPGTSVYNEQFF. CDR3 in DNA: TGCGCCAGCAGCCCCGGGACTAGCGTATACAATGAGCAGTTCTTC.

The chain uses TRBV18 and TRBJ2-5; 9 nucleotides match TRBD2. J lost 3 bases, V lost 5 bases, and 10 bases had no gene match. CDR3 length: 16 amino acids. In germline, CDR1 is KGHSH, CDR2 LQKENI. The CDR3 spells CASSTRGLAVKETQYF. Here the CDR3 DNA reads TGTGCCAGCTCAACACGGGGACTAGCCGTAAAAGAGACCCAGTACTTC.

This clonotype was picked up a small number of times. The chain combines TRBV20-1 with TRBJ2-1; the D gene is possibly TRBD2 (5 bases). The ends were cut back, 4 bases at V and 0 bases at J, with 10 bases in the middle. The CDR3 length is 14 residues. Germline CDR1 reads DFQATT; CDR2 reads SNEGSKA (reference sequence). The CDR3 protein is CSANRRSSYNEQFF. The CDR3, as DNA: TGCAGTGCTAACCGGAGGAGCTCCTACAATGAGCAGTTCTTC.

The V and J genes are TRBV7-2 and TRBJ2-1; no firm D call. Germline V lookup: CDR1 SGHTA, CDR2 FQGNSA. There are 11 residues in the CDR3. V dropped 3 bases and J dropped 9 bases, with 6 bases sitting between them. The CDR3 DNA sequence: TGTGCCAGCAGCTTCTTCGGTGAGCAGTTCTTC. It is translated as CASSFFGEQFF.

This clonotype was found a few times. The CDR3 DNA reads TGTGCCAGCAGTATGCTGGGAGCCAAAAACATTCAGTACTTC. Translating gives CASSMLGAKNIQYF. The chain uses TRBV7-9 and TRBJ2-4; no firm D call. V was cut by 6 bases and J by 0 bases, with 9 bases left in between. Germline V lookup: CDR1 SEHNR, CDR2 FQNEAQ (reference sequence). The CDR3 consists of 14 residues.

The chain has TRBV12-3 or TRBV12-4 and TRBJ1-6; the match to TRBD1 covers 7 bases. Trimming took 8 bases from V and 7 from J; bases not matched to a gene: 2. The CDR3 loop spans 12 amino acids. CDR3 nucleotides: TGTGCCAGCCAGGGGGAAAATTCACCCCTCCACTTT. Translation: CASQGENSPLHF.

The chain combines TRBV10-3 with TRBJ2-1; the match to TRBD2 covers 10 bases. V lost 6 bases, J lost 0 bases, and 2 bases stayed unmatched. This CDR3 is built from 15 residues. Germline V gene sequence: CDR1 ENHRY, CDR2 SYGVKD. CDR3 protein: CAIRGTSASYNEQFF. The CDR3 coding sequence is TGTGCCATCAGGGGGACTAGCGCCTCCTACAATGAGCAGTTCTTC.

The sample holds a few counts of this clonotype. The chain is built from TRBV29-1 and TRBJ2-7; 7 bases fit TRBD1. The CDR3 sequence is 13 residues long. The V and J ends lost 3 bases and 5 bases, in that order; junction bases with no gene match: 7. CDR1 is SQVTM, CDR2 ANQGSEA, per germline. CDR3 sequence reads: CSVEAQGDHEQYF. CDR3 coding DNA: TGCAGCGTTGAGGCCCAGGGGGATCACGAGCAGTACTTC.

The chain has TRBV20-1 and TRBJ2-2; 8 nucleotides line up with TRBD1. V shed 0 bases and J 3 bases; nucleotides not matched to a gene: 12. Germline V gives CDR1 DFQATT, CDR2 SNEGSKA (reference sequence). The CDR3 is 18 residues long. As DNA, the CDR3 is TGCAGTGCTAGAGATCCTGGGGCAGGGGGCCTTGACACCGGGGAGCTGTTTTTT. This translates into CSARDPGAGGLDTGELFF.

The sample holds a few counts of this clonotype. The rearrangement joins TRBV4-3 to TRBJ2-1; 9 nucleotides line up with TRBD2. The CDR3 spans 17 residues. Germline loops: CDR1 LGHNA, CDR2 YSLEER. The ends lost 4 bases at V and 0 bases at J; junction bases unmatched: 7. The CDR3 sequence is CASSRILAGSSYNEQFF. The DNA of the CDR3 is TGCGCCAGCAGCCGAATTCTAGCGGGAAGCTCCTACAATGAGCAGTTCTTC.

This clonotype was detected a few times. The J gene is TRBJ2-1, the V gene TRBV29-1; no definite D call. The CDR3 contains 13 residues. Germline V gene data show CDR1 as SQVTM and CDR2 as ANQGSEA. V was clipped by 3 bases and J by 9 bases, with 15 bases between them. As DNA, the CDR3 is TGCAGCGTTGAGCATTCCCTAGGGTTTGAGCAGTTCTTC. Protein: CSVEHSLGFEQFF.

This rearrangement joins TRBV7-9 to TRBJ2-1; D unresolved. Germline CDR1 reads SEHNR; CDR2 reads FQNEAQ (reference sequence). Trimming removed 8 bases from V and 7 bases from J, with 15 bases in between. The CDR3 spans 13 residues. CDR3 nucleotides: TGTGCCAGCGGCCTCAGACAAGCGAATGAGCAGTTCTTC. Translating it yields CASGLRQANEQFF.

This clonotype occurred a few times. The CDR3 loop is CASSQGGAAVGETQYF. CDR3 DNA: TGCGCCAGCAGCCAAGGGGGAGCGGCCGTGGGAGAGACCCAGTACTTC. The chain recombines TRBV4-3 with TRBJ2-5; tentative D call: TRBD2 (5 bases). This CDR3 has 16 residues. Germline values: CDR1 LGHNA, CDR2 YSLEER. V dropped 1 base and J dropped 4 bases, with 16 bases sitting between them.

The chain has TRBV20-1 and TRBJ2-5; D is uncertain. The V and J ends lost 1 base and 2 bases respectively, with 8 bases between them. CDR1 and CDR2 from the germline V gene are DFQATT and SNEGSKA (reference sequence). The CDR3 is made up of 13 amino acids. The CDR3 DNA reads as TGCAGTGCTAGAGGGCTTCTGCAAGAGACCCAGTACTTC. Amino acid sequence: CSARGLLQETQYF.

V and J are TRBV7-9 and TRBJ1-4; no clear D. CDR3 length equals 16 residues. The germline gives CDR1 SEHNR, CDR2 FQNEAQ (reference sequence). V was cut by 5 bases and J by 5 bases, with 18 bases left in between. The CDR3 loop is CASSPTDAGRNEKLFF. DNA of the CDR3: TGTGCCAGCAGCCCTACGGATGCAGGCCGAAATGAAAAACTGTTTTTT.

CDR3 DNA sequence: TGTGCCAGCAGTTTCAACTCTGGAAACACCATATATTTT. This sequence encodes CASSFNSGNTIYF. J is TRBJ1-3 and V is TRBV6-6; no firm D call. CDR1 MNHNY and CDR2 SVGAGI come from the germline V gene (reference sequence). Trimming cost V 4 bases and J 0 bases, with 4 bases left between them. CDR3 length: 13 amino acids.

This chain uses TRBV28 with TRBJ2-3; D perhaps matches TRBD1 (5 bases). The V gene's germline CDR1 is MDHEN and CDR2 SYDVKM. The CDR3 is made up of 15 amino acids. V was pared by 7 bases and J by 1 base, with 15 bases between. CDR3: CASTKGWGRTDTQYF. The DNA of the CDR3 is TGTGCCAGCACCAAAGGGTGGGGCCGCACAGATACGCAGTATTTT.

The chain links TRBV29-1 to TRBJ2-3; maybe TRBD1 (6 bases). CDR3 length equals 15 residues. Trimming left V 4 bases short and J 2 bases short, with 16 bases between. Germline CDR1 reads SQVTM; CDR2 reads ANQGSEA. The CDR3 sequence is CSVGYLGGITDTQYF. In nucleotides, the CDR3 is TGCAGCGTTGGATATCTAGGGGGAATCACAGATACGCAGTATTTT.

This clonotype has at least ten counts. The chain joins TRBV6-2 or TRBV6-3 to TRBJ2-6; D gene uncertain. The V gene's germline CDR1 is MNHEY and CDR2 SVGEGT. V lost 7 bases and J 2 bases, leaving 0 bases between the germline ends. CDR3 length: 11 residues. The CDR3 DNA reads TGTGCCAGCACTGGGGCCAACGTCCTGACTTTC. Its translation: CASTGANVLTF.

A word on this clonotype: A much larger clone lies one base from this, so it may be a read error. The chain's CDR3 is CASSYRTDPPPISYEQYF. As DNA, the CDR3 is TGTGCCAGCAGCTACAGGACAGACCCTCCCCCAATTTCCTACGAGCAGTACTTC. The rearrangement links TRBV5-5 to TRBJ2-7, with D tentatively TRBD1 (6 bases). Germline-derived CDR1 and CDR2 are SGHKS and YYEKEE (reference sequence). V was clipped by 3 bases and J by 1 base, with 23 bases between them. CDR3 length equals 18 residues.

V is TRBV7-6 and J is TRBJ2-7; 10 bases agree with TRBD1. Per the germline V gene, CDR1 is SGHVS and CDR2 is FNYEAQ. The length of the CDR3 is 20 residues. The V segment lost 1 base and the J segment 4 bases; nucleotides outside the gene matches: 19. CDR3 in DNA: TGTGCCAGCAGCTTAGGAGCTGGACAGGGGGAAGGACTAGGGCTTTACGAGCAGTACTTC. Translating gives CASSLGAGQGEGLGLYEQYF.

The table lists this clonotype with many counts. The rearrangement links TRBV27 to TRBJ2-7; the match to TRBD1 covers 7 bases. Trimming took 4 bases from V and 13 from J; bases not matched to a gene: 7. Germline loops: CDR1 MNHEY, CDR2 SMNVEV (reference sequence). This CDR3 has 11 amino acids. The CDR3 sequence is CASSSRDSSYF. The CDR3 nucleotides read TGTGCCAGCAGTTCCCGGGACAGCAGCTACTTC.

This clonotype was recorded many times. The chain couples TRBV5-1 to TRBJ2-3; the match to TRBD2 covers 9 bases. The V and J ends lost 4 bases and 3 bases, in that order; junction bases with no gene match: 9. The CDR3 covers 16 residues. Germline CDR1 is SGHRS and CDR2 is YFSETQ. The CDR3 region is CASSPSGLAGTDTQYF. CDR3 DNA: TGCGCCAGCAGCCCCTCGGGGCTAGCGGGAACAGATACGCAGTATTTT.

This clonotype was seen a handful of times. This chain uses TRBV29-1 with TRBJ2-3, with D possibly matching TRBD1 (5 bases). This CDR3 comprises 12 residues. V was trimmed by 5 bases and J by 3 bases, leaving 9 bases between them. Germline V lookup: CDR1 SQVTM, CDR2 ANQGSEA. The CDR3 DNA follows: TGCAGCGTTTATCAGGGTACAGATACGCAGTATTTT. It encodes CSVYQGTDTQYF.

J is TRBJ2-7 and V is TRBV12-5; 8 nucleotides line up with TRBD2. This CDR3 is 22 amino acids long. CDR1 and CDR2 (germline): LGHNT, FRNRAP. J was trimmed by 3 bases and V by 2 bases; bases with no gene match: 27. CDR3 nucleotides: TGTGCTAGTGGTTTGCCCCGGGATTCTGCCCGGGACGGACTAGCAATGCACTACGAGCAGTACTTC. It translates to CASGLPRDSARDGLAMHYEQYF.

This clonotype was detected a few times. The rearrangement joins TRBV7-8 to TRBJ2-7; possibly TRBD2 for D (5 bases). The CDR3 sequence is 14 residues long. V was trimmed by 5 bases and J by 5 bases, leaving 16 bases between them. The germline gives CDR1 SGHVS, CDR2 FQNEAQ. The chain's CDR3 is CASSEDGGPDEQYF. As DNA, the CDR3 is TGTGCCAGCAGCGAAGATGGCGGGCCCGACGAGCAGTACTTC.